This entry describes one T cell receptor beta chain. Its antigen remains unknown. V shed 3 bases and J shed 9 bases, with 15 bases lying between them. CDR3 length: 15 residues. Germline CDR1 SGHTA, CDR2 FQGTGA. Sequencing used immunoSEQ multiplex PCR; TCRdb keeps in-frame clones, though not all of them. Of under 150,000 clones in the sample, approximately 96% are singletons; the top ten hold over 2.5%. This record belongs to a study of graft-versus-host responses after intestinal transplantation. Points from the study as a whole: GvH clones were identified in recipient marrow, with some first appearing in ileum or blood.

The receptor was isolated from a human donor who received an intestinal transplant. The chain uses TRBV7-3 and TRBJ2-6; D unclear. Sequenced material: unstimulated CD8+ T cells sorted from spleen or lymph node cells, taken before intestinal transplant. CDR3 DNA: TGTGCCAGCAGCTTGCTGGCCCCGGGCGGCAACGTCCTGACTTTC. Its translation is CASSLLAPGGNVLTF.